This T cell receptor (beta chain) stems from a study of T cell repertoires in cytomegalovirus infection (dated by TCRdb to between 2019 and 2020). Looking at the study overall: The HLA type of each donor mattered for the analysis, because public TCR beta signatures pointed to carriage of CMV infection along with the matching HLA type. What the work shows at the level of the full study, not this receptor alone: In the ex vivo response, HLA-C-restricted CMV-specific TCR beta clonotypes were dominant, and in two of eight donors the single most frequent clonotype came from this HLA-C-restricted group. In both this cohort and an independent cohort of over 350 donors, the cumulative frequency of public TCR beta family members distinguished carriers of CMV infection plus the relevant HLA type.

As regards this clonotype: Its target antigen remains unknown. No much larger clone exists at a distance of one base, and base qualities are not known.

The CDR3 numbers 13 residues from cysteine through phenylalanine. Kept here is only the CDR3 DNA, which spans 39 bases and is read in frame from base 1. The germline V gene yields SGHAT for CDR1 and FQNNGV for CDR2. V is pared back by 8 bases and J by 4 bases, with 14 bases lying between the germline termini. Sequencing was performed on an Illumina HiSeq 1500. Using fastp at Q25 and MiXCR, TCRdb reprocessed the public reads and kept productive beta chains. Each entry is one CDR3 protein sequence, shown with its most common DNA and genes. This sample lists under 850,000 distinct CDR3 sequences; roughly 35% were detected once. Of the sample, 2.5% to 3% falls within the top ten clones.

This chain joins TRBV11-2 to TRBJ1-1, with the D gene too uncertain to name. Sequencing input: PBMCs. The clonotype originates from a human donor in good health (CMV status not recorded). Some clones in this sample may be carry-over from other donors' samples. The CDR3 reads CASSRAAGTEAFF. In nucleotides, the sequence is TGTGCCAGCTCTAGGGCGGCGGGCACTGAAGCTTTCTTT.